These 17 T cell receptor beta chains originate from one sample sequenced in a study of blood T cell repertoires in COVID-19. Libraries were prepared by immunoSEQ multiplex PCR; TCRdb keeps only in-frame clonotypes and omits some of them. The table records around 190,000 clones, about 83% of them present only once. The specimen sequenced was PBMCs or T cells enriched from blood (not recorded which). These receptors originate from a young woman who had been exposed to COVID-19.

The chain links TRBV4-1 to TRBJ2-7; D might be TRBD2 (6 bases). Trimming took 5 bases from V and 2 from J, leaving 10 bases between them. The length of the CDR3 is 13 residues. The germline CDR1 and CDR2 sequences are MGHRA and YSYEKL. The CDR3 region is CASSNGEAYEQYF. CDR3 DNA: TGCGCCAGCAGCAACGGGGAGGCCTACGAGCAGTACTTC.

J is TRBJ1-2 and V is TRBV6-5; no reliable D call. From germline, CDR1 is MNHEY and CDR2 SVGAGI. The CDR3 extends over 14 amino acids. V shed 5 bases and J shed 6 bases, with 16 bases lying between them. The CDR3 coding sequence is TGTGCCAGCAGTCAGTTTTCCCACCGGGATGGCTACACCTTC. It translates to CASSQFSHRDGYTF.

V gene TRBV29-1 combines with J gene TRBJ2-2; no clear D gene. CDR1 and CDR2 (germline): SQVTM, ANQGSEA. V dropped 2 bases and J dropped 0 bases, with 4 bases sitting between them. This CDR3 is built from 13 residues. The DNA of the CDR3 is TGCAGCGTTGAACAGACGAACACCGGGGAGCTGTTTTTT. Translated, it gives CSVEQTNTGELFF.

The chain couples TRBV5-4 to TRBJ1-2, with D maybe TRBD1 (5 bases). The CDR3 consists of 13 residues. Looked up from germline, CDR1 is SGHNT and CDR2 is YYREEE (reference sequence). The V gene lost 4 bases and the J gene lost 4 bases, with 11 bases spanning the gap. The CDR3 coding sequence is TGTGCCAGCAGCGTCGGGGGGGGCTATGGCTACACCTTC. It specifies CASSVGGGYGYTF.

The chain recombines TRBV3-1 (or the pseudogene TRBV3-2) with TRBJ2-5; TRBD1 matches 9 bases. CDR3 length equals 16 residues. Germline values: CDR1 LGHDT, CDR2 YNNKEL (reference sequence). The J segment lost 2 bases and the V segment lost 6 bases, leaving 10 bases of the junction unmatched. Written as DNA, the CDR3 is TGTGCCAGCAGGGTACAGGGGGCTTCCATTCAAGAGACCCAGTACTTC. Protein product: CASRVQGASIQETQYF.

V gene TRBV6-4 combines with J gene TRBJ2-3, with D possibly matching TRBD1 (5 bases). Trimming removed 4 bases from V and 3 bases from J, with 11 bases in between. The length of the CDR3 is 14 residues. Germline CDR1 and CDR2: MRHNA and SNTAGT. The CDR3 nucleotides read TGTGCCAGCAGTGTACAGGTGAATACAGATACGCAGTATTTT. Protein sequence: CASSVQVNTDTQYF.

The V call is TRBV10-2, the J call TRBJ2-7, with 8 bases that match TRBD1. Trimming at V came to 6 bases and at J to 5 bases, leaving 9 bases not matched to a gene. Germline CDR1 is WSHSY and CDR2 is SAAADI. The CDR3 is made up of 14 amino acids. For the CDR3, the DNA is TGCGCCAGCAGGGCAGGGGGCAGCAAGGACGAGCAGTACTTC. It codes for CASRAGGSKDEQYF.

A note on this clone: The same CDR3 also results from other DNA sequences found in this sample. The rearrangement links TRBV5-1 to TRBJ2-7; 10 bases align to TRBD1. Germline V gene lookup returns CDR1 SGHRS and CDR2 YFSETQ. V trimming: 7 bases; J trimming: 2 bases; junction bases outside the gene matches: 6. The CDR3 length is 14 residues. The CDR3 loop reads CASRRGTGAYEQYF. Written as DNA, the CDR3 is TGCGCCAGCCGGCGAGGGACAGGGGCCTACGAGCAGTACTTC.

The V call is TRBV2, the J call TRBJ2-7; TRBD2 agrees at 8 bases. CDR3 size: 13 residues. J was trimmed by 2 bases and V by 10 bases; bases with no gene match: 7. CDR1 is SNHLY, CDR2 FYNNEI, per germline. CDR3 DNA sequence: TGTGCCACTACGACGGGGGGGGCCTACGAGCAGTACTTC. This sequence encodes CATTTGGAYEQYF.

This chain links TRBV3-1 (or the pseudogene TRBV3-2) with TRBJ1-5, with 8 bases lining up with TRBD1. Unmatched junction bases numbered 12, after V lost 4 bases and J lost 10 bases. Germline V CDR1 and CDR2: LGHDT, YNNKEL (reference sequence). The length of the CDR3 is 15 residues. The CDR3: CASSPSGGDLSPQHF. The CDR3 DNA follows: TGTGCCAGCAGCCCTTCAGGGGGCGATTTAAGCCCCCAGCATTTT.

The table lists this clone with a count of one. At one of its ends the junction is not consistent with the germline gene, which may arise from a read error. The chain employs TRBV19 and TRBJ2-1; 9 positions match TRBD2. The germline V gene encodes CDR1 LNHDA and CDR2 SQIVND (reference sequence). The CDR3 spans 14 residues. The CDR3 sequence is CASRIAGDLYEQFF. The CDR3 bases are TGTGCCAGTAGAATAGCGGGGGACCTATATGAGCAGTTCTTC.

CDR3 DNA sequence: TGCGCCAGCAGCCGGACAGGTTCCTATGGCTACACCTTC. Translated, it gives CASSRTGSYGYTF. This chain links TRBV4-1 with TRBJ1-2; 7 nucleotides match TRBD1. Per germline, CDR1 MGHRA and CDR2 YSYEKL. V lost 4 bases, J lost 4 bases, and 3 bases stayed unmatched. The CDR3 covers 13 residues.

Written as DNA, the CDR3 is TGTGCCAGCAGTTTTTTCGTAGAGGGATCAGATACGCAGTATTTT. Translating gives CASSFFVEGSDTQYF. The chain employs TRBV27 and TRBJ2-3, with D tentatively TRBD2 (5 bases). In germline, CDR1 is MNHEY, CDR2 SMNVEV (reference sequence). The V end was cut by 3 bases, the J end by 4 bases, with 14 bases between. This CDR3 is 15 amino acids long.

In DNA, the CDR3 is TGCGCCAGCAGCCAAGATCCCCCAGGGAGGGTCACTGAAGCTTTCTTT. Translating gives CASSQDPPGRVTEAFF. The V call is TRBV4-1, the J call TRBJ1-1; possible D gene TRBD1, 5 bases. The CDR3 consists of 16 residues. Germline loops: CDR1 MGHRA, CDR2 YSYEKL. V lost 0 bases to trimming and J lost 4 bases, with 15 bases between them.

The chain employs TRBV18 and TRBJ2-1; possibly TRBD2 for D (6 bases). CDR1 is KGHSH, CDR2 LQKENI, per germline. With 0 bases removed from V and 5 bases from J, the gap between germline ends came to 11 bases. This CDR3 is 15 amino acids long. CDR3 sequence reads: CASSPPGGAHNEQFF. As DNA, the CDR3 is TGTGCCAGCTCACCACCGGGCGGGGCACACAATGAGCAGTTCTTC.

This rearrangement joins TRBV5-1 to TRBJ2-7; 11 bases align to TRBD1. The trim removed 4 bases at V and 6 bases at J, leaving 3 bases unmatched. Germline CDR1 reads SGHRS; CDR2 reads YFSETQ. This CDR3 spans 13 amino acids. In DNA, the CDR3 is TGCGCCAGCAGCCCCGGGACAGGGGGCGAGCAGTACTTC. This codes for CASSPGTGGEQYF.

The chain couples TRBV6-5 to TRBJ1-1, with D unresolved. CDR1 is MNHEY, CDR2 SVGAGI, per germline. CDR3 length: 12 amino acids. V lost 7 bases and J lost 1, with 7 bases in between. CDR3 DNA: TGTGCCAGCAAGGCGGGGAACACTGAAGCTTTCTTT. Protein sequence: CASKAGNTEAFF.